The sequence of this T cell receptor beta chain was determined in a study of shared clonotypes between healthy human individuals. Study background: A couple of women and a few men aged 18 to 49 made up the donors.

Assay execution took place at the deep level. Produced via immunoSEQ multiplex PCR; TCRdb's table is partial and in-frame only. The table includes roughly 1 million clones, 70% to 80% detected once. Per the germline V gene, CDR1 is SGHDT and CDR2 is YYEEEE. This CDR3 has 16 residues. V lost 2 bases, J lost 1 base, and 12 bases lay in between. Negatively enriched CD4+ T cells were divided by CD45RA into naive and memory. The chain is built from TRBV5-6 and TRBJ2-2; D not certain. Sequenced input: memory CD4+ T cells sorted from blood. This sample's subset: CD45RA-negative fraction. The receptor's source is a young man in good health. The CDR3: CASSFSWGVNTGELFF. The CDR3 bases are TGTGCCAGCAGCTTTTCTTGGGGTGTGAACACCGGGGAGCTGTTTTTT.